Sequencing of this TCR beta chain was carried out in a study of Graves' ophthalmopathy and Graves' hyperthyroidism. Study-wide findings and caveats: Ophthalmopathy cases were distinguished from stable hyperthyroidism by a 13-signature model, reaching around 88% sensitivity and around 80% specificity. Thyroid clonotypes that were expanded above 0.001 frequency mostly also appeared in blood. In predicting ophthalmopathy progression, the model reached about 71% sensitivity and approximately 72% specificity.

No donor had other autoimmune disease, uncontrolled infection, pregnancy or lactation. This clonotype is judged medium-sized (0.01 to 0.1%). The antigen remains undetermined. In germline, CDR1 is SGHVS, CDR2 FNYEAQ. CDR3 length: 14 amino acids. With 9 bases removed from V and 3 bases from J, the gap between germline ends came to 18 bases. Amplification of the TCR beta CDR3 regions used RNA transcripts (as template). HTBI-primed RT-PCR formed the first round, and a multiplex PCR formed the second. TCRdb called the multiplex PCR reads again in MiXCR, with one record for every CDR3 protein. The data contain 400,000 or so distinct CDR3 sequences, 17% of them singletons.

The receptor's source is an adult woman with stable Graves' hyperthyroidism. The J gene is TRBJ2-7, the V gene TRBV7-6, with D possibly TRBD2 on 5 matching bases. The sequenced material came from peripheral blood. CDR3 loop: CASLHEGTFYEQYF. The CDR3, as DNA: TGTGCCAGTTTACACGAGGGCACCTTCTACGAGCAGTACTTC.